This T cell receptor beta chain was sequenced during a study of T-cell reconstitution after alpha-beta-depleted transplantation in children. The study's findings and limits: The high TCRbeta diversity at day 60 in some patients came from surviving recipient T cells and thymic progenitors. At the one-year point after transplant, T-cell counts and TCRbeta diversity were found to come mostly from T cells that had been newly produced. Expanded graft clones numbering several hundred reportedly gave rise to alpha-beta T cells about two months after transplant.

This clonotype was seen ten or more times. The antigen remains undetermined. V was trimmed by 6 bases and J by 3 bases, leaving 11 bases between them. Germline V gene sequence: CDR1 SQVTM, CDR2 ANQGSEA. CDR3 length equals 12 residues. A library of TCRbeta sequences, prepared with unique molecular identifiers, was generated. MiXCR, run by TCRdb on the PCR reads, gives a single entry per CDR3 protein. This repertoire shows around 450,000 distinct CDR3 sequences, roughly a tenth found once; its top ten account for around 2%. The chain couples TRBV29-1 to TRBJ2-5; D possibly uses TRBD1 or TRBD2 (5 bases each). This clonotype was obtained from a child aged 2 to 10 with inherited bone marrow failure, due to receive a stem cell transplant. The sample was PBMCs, taken before TCRalphabeta/CD19-depleted stem cell transplant. In nucleotides, the CDR3 is TGCAGCGTCCGGGACCGAGAAGAGACCCAGTACTTC. Protein product: CSVRDREETQYF.